This TCR beta chain was profiled in a study of blood T cell repertoires in COVID-19. Trimming shortened V by 2 bases and J by 2 bases, and 10 bases separated the two germline ends. The CDR3 totals 14 residues. Germline CDR1 reads SGHRS; CDR2 reads YFSETQ. The Seattle patients, enrolled during active infection, were followed longitudinally. TCRdb's table, derived via immunoSEQ multiplex PCR, lists solely in-frame clones and lacks some. Among a few hundred thousand clones listed, 88% were seen once. The chain joins TRBV5-1 to TRBJ2-5; D perhaps matches TRBD1 (6 bases). This receptor was obtained from a woman aged 25-40 years with COVID-19, enrolled during active disease. The specimen sequenced was peripheral blood. CDR3 coding DNA: TGCGCCAGCAGCTTACGGACAGAGCAAGAGACCCAGTACTTC. This encodes CASSLRTEQETQYF.